Each of the 21 T cell receptor beta chains below was sequenced from the same sample in a study of shared clonotypes between healthy human individuals. The repertoire was sequenced with immunoSEQ multiplex PCR; TCRdb's copy has only in-frame clones and lacks some. The sample records about 2.4 million clones, approximately 94% being singletons. The specimen was naive CD4+ T cells sorted from blood. Subset in this sample: CD45RA+ positively selected. The source of these receptors is a man younger than 35 in good health.

In DNA, the CDR3 is TGCAGCGTTGCGGGGAGAGTACACTACAATGAGCAGTTCTTC. Translation: CSVAGRVHYNEQFF. The chain joins TRBV29-1 to TRBJ2-1, with D maybe TRBD2 (5 bases). The germline CDR1 and CDR2 sequences are SQVTM and ANQGSEA. V lost 4 bases, J lost 3 bases, and 13 bases lay in between. The CDR3 consists of 14 residues.

The chain carries TRBV7-2 and TRBJ2-2; 12 nucleotides agree with TRBD2. Germline-derived CDR1 and CDR2 are SGHTA and FQGNSA. With V trimmed by 2 bases and J by 4 bases, 5 bases remained unmatched. This CDR3 is built from 17 residues. In DNA form, the CDR3 reads TGTGCCAGCAGCTTAACGAGACTAGCGGGAGCCACCGGGGAGCTGTTTTTT. Translation: CASSLTRLAGATGELFF.

J is TRBJ2-7 and V is TRBV7-2, with D possibly matching TRBD1 (7 bases). The CDR3 is 16 residues long. V lost 0 bases to trimming and J lost 2 bases, with 14 bases between them. Germline loops: CDR1 SGHTA, CDR2 FQGNSA. The CDR3: CASSLAPGGGPYEQYF. CDR3 DNA: TGTGCCAGCAGCTTAGCTCCAGGGGGAGGTCCCTACGAGCAGTACTTC.

CDR3 in DNA: TGTGCCAGCAGCGGAGTTGTTGGACAGGGATTCTACGAGCAGTACTTC. It codes for CASSGVVGQGFYEQYF. V usage is TRBV21-1 and J usage is TRBJ2-7; the table calls TRBD1, which could not be checked here. TRBV21-1 is a documented pseudogene. The CDR3 totals 16 residues.

V usage is TRBV11-2 and J usage is TRBJ2-7, with D possibly being TRBD2 (6 bases). CDR1 and CDR2 from the germline V gene are SGHAT and FQNNGV. CDR3 length: 15 residues. The V end lost 8 bases, the J end lost 0 bases, and 17 bases lay between the germline ends. CDR3 in DNA: TGTGCCAGCGGCACAGAGGGAGGCCCCTCCTACGAGCAGTACTTC. Translated: CASGTEGGPSYEQYF.

The J gene is TRBJ1-2, the V gene TRBV7-2; TRBD1 is a possible D gene (6 bases). CDR1 is SGHTA, CDR2 FQGNSA, per germline. The CDR3 runs 13 residues. Between the trimmed V and J ends, which lost 5 bases and 2 bases, there was a span of 9 bases. CDR3 nucleotide sequence: TGTGCCAGCAGCAACGACAGGAACTATGGCTACACCTTC. Amino acids: CASSNDRNYGYTF.

This chain uses TRBV19 with TRBJ2-3; 8 bases map to TRBD2. The germline gives CDR1 LNHDA, CDR2 SQIVND (reference sequence). The CDR3 loop spans 16 amino acids. V shed 3 bases, J shed 2 bases, and the junction held 7 bases outside the gene matches. CDR3 residues: CASSIGAGGVTDTQYF. The CDR3 DNA reads TGTGCCAGTAGTATTGGGGCGGGAGGAGTCACAGATACGCAGTATTTT.

The gene calls are TRBV7-2 and TRBJ1-5, with 10 bases fitting TRBD1. Per germline, CDR1 SGHTA and CDR2 FQGNSA. Trimming cost V 1 base and J 5 bases; bases outside gene matches: 2. This CDR3 is built from 15 residues. CDR3 DNA sequence: TGTGCCAGCAGCTTAGGCGGACAGGGGGATCAGCCCCAGCATTTT. Translating it yields CASSLGGQGDQPQHF.

The genes are TRBV19 and TRBJ1-4; D is unresolved. CDR3 size: 15 residues. Between the trimmed V and J ends, which lost 3 bases and 4 bases, there was a span of 12 bases. Per the germline V gene, CDR1 is LNHDA and CDR2 is SQIVND (reference sequence). This CDR3 reads CASSIGASINEKLFF. The CDR3 region has the DNA TGTGCCAGTAGTATTGGAGCGTCAATTAATGAAAAACTGTTTTTT. Complete variable domain (other parts from reference TRBV19 and TRBJ1-4): DGGITQSPKYLFRKEGQNVTLSCEQNLNHDAMYWYRQDPGQGLRLIYYSQIVNDFQKGDIAEGYSVSREKKESFPLTVTSAQKNPTAFYLCASSIGASINEKLFFGSGTQLSVL.

Details on this clone: Other DNA variants within this sample encode the same CDR3. The chain joins TRBV28 to TRBJ2-5; 9 nucleotides align to TRBD2. This CDR3 is built from 14 residues. Germline V gene sequence: CDR1 MDHEN, CDR2 SYDVKM. Losses at the gene ends were 4 bases for V and 5 bases for J; bases not matched to a gene: 5. CDR3 amino acids: CASSSSGGRETQYF. The CDR3 DNA is TGTGCCAGCAGTTCCAGCGGGGGGCGGGAGACCCAGTACTTC. Drawing the rest from reference TRBV28 and TRBJ2-5, the complete variable domain is DVKVTQSSRYLVKRTGEKVFLECVQDMDHENMFWYRQDPGLGLRLIYFSYDVKMKEKGDIPEGYSVSREKKERFSLILESASTNQTSMYLCASSSSGGRETQYFGPGTRLLVL.

The rearrangement joins TRBV5-4 to TRBJ2-1; D may match TRBD1 or TRBD2 (6 bases each). This CDR3 spans 16 amino acids. Deletions cut 4 bases from V and 3 bases from J, with 17 bases between. The germline gives CDR1 SGHNT, CDR2 YYREEE (reference sequence). CDR3 in amino acids: CASSAPGALGYNEQFF. The CDR3 DNA sequence: TGTGCCAGCAGCGCTCCGGGGGCCCTAGGCTACAATGAGCAGTTCTTC.

The chain employs TRBV2 and TRBJ2-2, with D possibly TRBD2 on 5 matching bases. CDR1 is SNHLY and CDR2 is FYNNEI in the germline V gene. Trimming left V 3 bases short and J 0 bases short, with 11 bases between. The length of the CDR3 is 16 residues. The CDR3 bases are TGTGCCAGCAGTGAGTTAGGAGGCGCGAACACCGGGGAGCTGTTTTTT. It specifies CASSELGGANTGELFF.

The chain recombines TRBV10-3 with TRBJ2-6; D is uncertain. The germline V gene has CDR1 ENHRY and CDR2 SYGVKD. The V end was cut by 5 bases, the J end by 0 bases, with 8 bases between. The CDR3 runs to 15 residues. CDR3 residues: CAISSQISGANVLTF. CDR3 nucleotides: TGTGCCATCAGTAGTCAGATCTCTGGGGCCAACGTCCTGACTTTC.

V and J are TRBV7-6 and TRBJ2-7; D uncertain. Trimming stripped 0 bases from V and 3 bases from J, with 15 bases between. The CDR3 runs to 16 residues. The germline CDR1 and CDR2 sequences are SGHVS and FNYEAQ. The CDR3, as DNA: TGTGCCAGCAGCTTAGCGCATCTAGGGAATAGCTACGAGCAGTACTTC. Translated: CASSLAHLGNSYEQYF.

The chain recombines TRBV28 with TRBJ2-5; tentatively, D is TRBD2 (5 bases). The CDR3 spans 13 residues. Between the trimmed V and J ends, which lost 7 bases and 1 base, there was a span of 10 bases. Germline loops: CDR1 MDHEN, CDR2 SYDVKM. CDR3 sequence reads: CASNPGSQETQYF. CDR3 nucleotides: TGTGCCAGCAACCCGGGGAGCCAAGAGACCCAGTACTTC.

Note on this clone: The same CDR3 arises from other DNA sequences in this sample as well. The chain is built from TRBV18 and TRBJ1-5, with 7 bases fitting TRBD1. The CDR3 is 15 amino acids. From germline, CDR1 is KGHSH and CDR2 LQKENI. V was clipped by 1 base and J by 0 bases; unmatched bases: 0. The CDR3 nucleotides read TGTGCCAGCTCACCACAGGGGGCTAGCAATCAGCCCCAGCATTTT. Amino acids: CASSPQGASNQPQHF.

The sample holds one count of this clone. The chain combines TRBV18 with TRBJ1-4; D uncertain. Between the trimmed V and J ends, which lost 2 bases and 0 bases, there was a span of 7 bases. The CDR3 runs to 15 residues. From germline, CDR1 is KGHSH and CDR2 LQKENI. Here the CDR3 reads CASSPSFATNEKLFF. In DNA, the CDR3 is TGTGCCAGCTCACCATCCTTTGCAACTAATGAAAAACTGTTTTTT.

This clone was detected only a few times. The rearrangement joins TRBV30 to TRBJ1-6, with 9 bases that match TRBD1. Germline lookup yields CDR1 GTSNPN and CDR2 SVGIG (reference sequence). This CDR3 comprises 15 residues. The V and J ends lost 6 bases and 7 bases, in that order; junction bases with no gene match: 10. CDR3 region: CACVASGQGNSPLHF. In nucleotides, the CDR3 is TGTGCCTGCGTAGCATCCGGACAGGGGAATTCACCCCTCCACTTT. Supplemented by reference TRBV30 and TRBJ1-6, the full variable domain reads SQTIHQWPATLVQPVGSPLSLECTVEGTSNPNLYWYRQAAGRGLQLLFYSVGIGQISSEVPQNLSASRPQDRQFILSSKKLLLSDSGFYLCACVASGQGNSPLHFGNGTRLTVT.

The J gene is TRBJ2-2, the V gene TRBV6-1; no clear D gene. The CDR3 extends over 13 amino acids. V was cut by 8 bases and J by 2 bases, with 9 bases left in between. The germline V gene has CDR1 MNHNS and CDR2 SASEGT. This chain's CDR3 is CASGRSNTGELFF. The CDR3, as DNA: TGTGCCAGCGGCCGATCAAACACCGGGGAGCTGTTTTTT.

The table lists this clone with a few counts. This sample also contains other DNA sequences that code for the same CDR3. This chain links TRBV6-5 with TRBJ1-1; a possible D gene is TRBD1 (6 bases). The CDR3 extends over 14 amino acids. Between the trimmed V and J ends, which lost 2 bases and 3 bases, there was a span of 10 bases. CDR1 MNHEY and CDR2 SVGAGI come from the germline V gene. The CDR3 nucleotides read TGTGCCAGCAGTTACCGGAGGGGGGACACTGAAGCTTTCTTT. Its protein product is CASSYRRGDTEAFF.

This chain links TRBV10-1 with TRBJ2-1; TRBD2 agrees at 12 bases. This CDR3 has 18 residues. The germline V gene encodes CDR1 WNHNN and CDR2 SYGVQD (reference sequence). V lost 3 bases to trimming and J lost 2 bases; unmatched junction nucleotides: 8. The CDR3 DNA is TGCGCCAGCAGTGACCAAGGACTAGCGGGATGGCCCTACAATGAGCAGTTCTTC. Residues: CASSDQGLAGWPYNEQFF.